What follows describes a single T cell receptor (beta chain). Its matching antigen is unknown. The sample originates from a study of cytomegalovirus exposure and HLA in healthy donors. This CDR3 is 14 amino acids long. Deletions cut 7 bases from V and 1 base from J, with 13 bases between. Germline values: CDR1 SEHNR, CDR2 FQNEAQ (reference sequence). The PCR had 60 Vbeta and 13 Jbeta primers. The assay was immunoSEQ multiplex PCR, and TCRdb's table has in-frame clones only and misses some. This sample has some 130,000 clones, with nearly 80% found just once. Overall study results and limits: In a later analysis, TCR association rates varied by HLA locus: DRB1 most, HLA-C fewest. A later analysis linked 15,000 to 20,000 TCR beta sequences to HLA alleles at 0.05 false discovery rate.

The rearrangement uses TRBV7-9 and TRBJ1-1; D is possibly TRBD1 (5 bases). The sequence came from a woman aged 30 to 39 in good health and CMV-seropositive. The sequenced sample consisted of PBMCs. For the CDR3, the DNA is TGTGCCAGCAACCTCTCCGGGGGGAACACTGAAGCTTTCTTT. This sequence encodes CASNLSGGNTEAFF.